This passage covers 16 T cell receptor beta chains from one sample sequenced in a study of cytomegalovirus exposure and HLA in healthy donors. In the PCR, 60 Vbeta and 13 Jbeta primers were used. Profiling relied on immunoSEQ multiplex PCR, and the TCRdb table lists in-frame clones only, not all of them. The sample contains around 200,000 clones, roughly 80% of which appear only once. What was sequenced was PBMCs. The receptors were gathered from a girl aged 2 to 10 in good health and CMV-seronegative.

CDR3 in amino acids: CASSPLGGGERGDTQYF. The CDR3 DNA is TGTGCCAGCAGCCCGCTTGGAGGCGGGGAGAGAGGAGATACGCAGTATTTT. The V gene is TRBV7-9, the J gene TRBJ2-3, with a possible D match to TRBD2 (6 bases). V lost 5 bases and J 5 bases, leaving 23 bases between the germline ends. CDR3 length: 17 amino acids. Per the germline V gene, CDR1 is SEHNR and CDR2 is FQNEAQ (reference sequence).

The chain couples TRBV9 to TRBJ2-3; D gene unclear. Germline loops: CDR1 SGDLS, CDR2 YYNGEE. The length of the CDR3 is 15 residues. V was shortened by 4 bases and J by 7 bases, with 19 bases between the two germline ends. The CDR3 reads CASSLSQEETNTQYF. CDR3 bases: TGTGCCAGCAGCCTAAGTCAAGAGGAGACGAATACGCAGTATTTT.

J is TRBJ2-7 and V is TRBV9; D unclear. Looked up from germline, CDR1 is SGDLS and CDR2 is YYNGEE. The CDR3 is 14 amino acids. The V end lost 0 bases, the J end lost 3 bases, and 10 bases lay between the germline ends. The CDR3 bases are TGTGCCAGCAGCGTAGACGGAGAAAGCTACGAGCAGTACTTC. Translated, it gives CASSVDGESYEQYF.

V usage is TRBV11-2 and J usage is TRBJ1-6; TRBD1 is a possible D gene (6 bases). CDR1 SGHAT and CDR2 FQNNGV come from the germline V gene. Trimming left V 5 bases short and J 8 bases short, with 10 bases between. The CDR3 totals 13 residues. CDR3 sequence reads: CASSPRQDSPLHF. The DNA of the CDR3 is TGTGCCAGCAGCCCCCGACAGGATTCACCCCTCCACTTT.

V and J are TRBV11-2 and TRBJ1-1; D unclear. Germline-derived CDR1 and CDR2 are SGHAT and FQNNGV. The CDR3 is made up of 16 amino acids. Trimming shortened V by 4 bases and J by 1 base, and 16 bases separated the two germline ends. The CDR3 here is CASSSQRAQANTEAFF. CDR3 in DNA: TGTGCCAGCAGCTCCCAACGCGCTCAAGCGAACACTGAAGCTTTCTTT.

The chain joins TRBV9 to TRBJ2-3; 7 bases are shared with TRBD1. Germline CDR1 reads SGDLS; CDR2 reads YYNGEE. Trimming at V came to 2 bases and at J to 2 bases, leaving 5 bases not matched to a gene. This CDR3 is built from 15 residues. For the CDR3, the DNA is TGTGCCAGCAGCGTGCAGGGGGTAAACACAGATACGCAGTATTTT. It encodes CASSVQGVNTDTQYF.

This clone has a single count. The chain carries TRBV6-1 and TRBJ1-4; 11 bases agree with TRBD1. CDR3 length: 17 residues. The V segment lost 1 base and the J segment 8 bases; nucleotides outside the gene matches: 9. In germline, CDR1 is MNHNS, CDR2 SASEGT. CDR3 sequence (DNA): TGTGCCAGCAGTGAAGGTGGGTGGGGACAGGGGGAGGAAAAACTGTTTTTT. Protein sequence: CASSEGGWGQGEEKLFF.

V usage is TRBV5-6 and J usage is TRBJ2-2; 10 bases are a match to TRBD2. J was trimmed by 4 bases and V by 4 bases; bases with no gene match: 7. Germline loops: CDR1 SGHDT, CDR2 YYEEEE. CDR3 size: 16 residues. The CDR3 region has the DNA TGTGCCAGCAGCCGCCTAGCGGGAGCGGGCACCGGGGAGCTGTTTTTT. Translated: CASSRLAGAGTGELFF.

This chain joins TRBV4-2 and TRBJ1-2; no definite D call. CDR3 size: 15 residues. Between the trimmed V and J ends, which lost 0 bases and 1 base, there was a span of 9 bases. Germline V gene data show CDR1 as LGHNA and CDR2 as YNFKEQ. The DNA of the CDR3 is TGTGCCAGCAGCCAAGAGAGGCTACTTAACTATGGCTACACCTTC. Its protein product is CASSQERLLNYGYTF.

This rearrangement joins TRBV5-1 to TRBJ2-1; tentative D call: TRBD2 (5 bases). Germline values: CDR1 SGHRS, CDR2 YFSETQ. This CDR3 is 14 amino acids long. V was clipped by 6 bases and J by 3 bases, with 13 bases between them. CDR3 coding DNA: TGCGCCAGCATGAGTAGAGGGAACTACAATGAGCAGTTCTTC. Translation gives CASMSRGNYNEQFF.

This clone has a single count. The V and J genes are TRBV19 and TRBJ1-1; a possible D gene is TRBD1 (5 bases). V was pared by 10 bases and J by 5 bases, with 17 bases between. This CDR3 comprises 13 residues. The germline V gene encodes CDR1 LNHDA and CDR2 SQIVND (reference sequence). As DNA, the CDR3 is TGTGCCACCCTGACAGTACCAGGGACTGAAGCTTTCTTT. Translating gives CATLTVPGTEAFF.

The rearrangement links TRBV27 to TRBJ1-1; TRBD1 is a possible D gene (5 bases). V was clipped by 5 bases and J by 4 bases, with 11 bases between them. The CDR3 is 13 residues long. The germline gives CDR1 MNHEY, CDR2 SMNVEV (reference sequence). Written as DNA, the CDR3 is TGTGCCAGCAGTCAGGGCCGTAGCACTGAAGCTTTCTTT. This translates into CASSQGRSTEAFF.

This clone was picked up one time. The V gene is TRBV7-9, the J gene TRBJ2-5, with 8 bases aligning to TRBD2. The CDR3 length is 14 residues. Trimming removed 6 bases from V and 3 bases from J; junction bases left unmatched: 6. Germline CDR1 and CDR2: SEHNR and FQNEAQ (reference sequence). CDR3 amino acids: CASRHTSGEETQYF. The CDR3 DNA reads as TGTGCCAGCAGACATACTAGCGGCGAAGAGACCCAGTACTTC.

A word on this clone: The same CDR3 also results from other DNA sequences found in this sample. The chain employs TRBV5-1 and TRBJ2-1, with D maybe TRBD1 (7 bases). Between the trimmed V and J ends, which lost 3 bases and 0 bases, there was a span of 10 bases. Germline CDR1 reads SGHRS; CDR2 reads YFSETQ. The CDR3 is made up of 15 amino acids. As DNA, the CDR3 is TGCGCCAGCAGCTCAGGGGGGAGCTCCTACAATGAGCAGTTCTTC. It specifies CASSSGGSSYNEQFF.

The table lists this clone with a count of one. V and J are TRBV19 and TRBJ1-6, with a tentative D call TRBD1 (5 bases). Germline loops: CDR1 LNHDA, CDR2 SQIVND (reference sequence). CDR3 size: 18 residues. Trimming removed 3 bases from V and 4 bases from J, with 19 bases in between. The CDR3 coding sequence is TGTGCCAGTAGTATCGCAACCCGTAACCAGGGATATAATTCACCCCTCCACTTT. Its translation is CASSIATRNQGYNSPLHF.

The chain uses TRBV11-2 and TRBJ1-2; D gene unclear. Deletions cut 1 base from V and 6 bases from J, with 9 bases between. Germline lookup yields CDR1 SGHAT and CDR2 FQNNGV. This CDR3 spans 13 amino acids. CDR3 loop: CASSLGVGDGYTF. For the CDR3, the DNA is TGTGCCAGCAGCTTAGGGGTAGGAGATGGCTACACCTTC.